The 18 T cell receptor beta chains reported below all come from one sample, sequenced in a study of T cells in Graves' hyperthyroidism and ophthalmopathy. The investigators amplified TCR beta CDR3 regions from RNA transcripts. RT-PCR in the first round (using the HTBI primer set) targeted the TCR CDR3. TCRdb redid the calling of the multiplex PCR reads with MiXCR, one entry per CDR3 protein. The data contain hundreds of thousands of distinct CDR3 sequences, 20% of them seen just once; the ten biggest clones take up around 50%. Specimen: blood. The receptors were gathered from a man aged 35-49 years with Graves' ophthalmopathy.

The chain joins TRBV20-1 to TRBJ1-5; D remains ambiguous. V was pared by 4 bases and J by 1 base, with 17 bases between. The germline CDR1 and CDR2 sequences are DFQATT and SNEGSKA (reference sequence). The CDR3 is 16 amino acids. CDR3 sequence: CSATPHRALSNQPQHF. Here the CDR3 DNA reads TGCAGTGCTACCCCGCACCGGGCCTTAAGCAATCAGCCCCAGCATTTT.

This CDR3 reads CATSRAPRNEQFF. The CDR3, as DNA: TGTGCCACCAGCAGAGCCCCCAGGAATGAGCAGTTCTTC. The gene calls are TRBV15 and TRBJ2-1; no firm D call. Germline V gene lookup returns CDR1 LNHNV and CDR2 YYDKDF (reference sequence). This CDR3 is built from 13 residues. The V gene lost 1 base and the J gene lost 7 bases, with 8 bases spanning the gap. Variable domain in full (rest from reference TRBV15 and TRBJ2-1): DAMVIQNPRYQVTQFGKPVTLSCSQTLNHNVMYWYQQKSSQAPKLLFHYYDKDFNNEADTPDNFQSRRPNTSFCFLDIRSPGLGDTAMYLCATSRAPRNEQFFGPGTRLTVL.

This clonotype came up a few times. The J gene is TRBJ2-2, the V gene TRBV15; D remains ambiguous. CDR3 length: 14 residues. Trimming removed 5 bases at V and 5 bases at J, with 12 bases between. Germline-derived CDR1 and CDR2 are LNHNV and YYDKDF (reference sequence). CDR3 bases: TGTGCCACCAGCGGCCCGATCAGGACCGGGGAGCTGTTTTTT. Protein sequence: CATSGPIRTGELFF.

This clonotype showed up many times. The V call is TRBV7-2, the J call TRBJ1-1; TRBD1 might be the D (5 bases). CDR1 is SGHTA and CDR2 is FQGNSA in the germline V gene. V lost 4 bases to trimming and J lost 5 bases, with 11 bases between them. This CDR3 has 13 amino acids. The CDR3 sequence is CASSSGRGTEAFF. In DNA form, the CDR3 reads TGTGCCAGCAGCTCGGGAAGGGGTACTGAAGCTTTCTTT.

V gene TRBV20-1 combines with J gene TRBJ2-3; D gene uncertain. The CDR3 consists of 13 residues. Germline V gene data show CDR1 as DFQATT and CDR2 as SNEGSKA (reference sequence). V was clipped by 2 bases and J by 3 bases, with 9 bases between them. The CDR3 bases are TGCAGTGCTAGACCCCTTTCTACAGATACGCAGTATTTT. As protein: CSARPLSTDTQYF.

This clonotype was observed many times. The chain couples TRBV18 to TRBJ2-7; 8 nucleotides agree with TRBD1. This CDR3 has 15 amino acids. CDR1 and CDR2 (germline): KGHSH, LQKENI. Germline trimming cut 2 bases from V and 5 bases from J; bases unmatched to any gene: 8. The CDR3 bases are TGTGCCAGCTCACCAACCGGGACAGGCAATCACGAGCAGTACTTC. Amino acids: CASSPTGTGNHEQYF.

V usage is TRBV29-1 and J usage is TRBJ2-3; 8 nucleotides line up with TRBD2. The CDR3 consists of 13 residues. V trimming: 7 bases; J trimming: 9 bases; junction bases outside the gene matches: 12. Germline CDR1 SQVTM, CDR2 ANQGSEA. The CDR3 DNA follows: TGCAGCGCCCTCCTCGGGGGGGGAAAAACGCAGTATTTT. This sequence encodes CSALLGGGKTQYF.

At least ten counts were recorded for this clonotype. This chain joins TRBV3-1 and TRBJ1-2; a possible D gene is TRBD1 (5 bases). The CDR3 has 13 amino acids. Trimming shortened V by 1 base and J by 8 bases, and 11 bases separated the two germline ends. Germline CDR1 is LGHDT and CDR2 is YNNKEL (reference sequence). The CDR3 region has the DNA TGTGCCAGCAGCCAAGGGGGCAGTGTAGGCTACACCTTC. It translates to CASSQGGSVGYTF.

This clonotype was seen only a few times. V gene TRBV11-2 combines with J gene TRBJ1-5; the D gene is possibly TRBD1 (5 bases). Per germline, CDR1 SGHAT and CDR2 FQNNGV. This CDR3 region has 14 residues. The V and J ends lost 5 bases and 3 bases respectively, with 11 bases between them. The CDR3 DNA reads as TGTGCCAGCAGCCGGGGGGAGACCAATCAGCCCCAGCATTTT. It is translated as CASSRGETNQPQHF.

The chain combines TRBV19 with TRBJ1-1; D might be TRBD1 (6 bases). The CDR3 runs 15 residues. Trimming removed 3 bases from V and 0 bases from J, with 11 bases in between. The V gene's germline CDR1 is LNHDA and CDR2 SQIVND (reference sequence). The CDR3 spells CASSMDSRVNTEAFF. The CDR3 region has the DNA TGTGCCAGTAGTATGGACAGTAGGGTGAACACTGAAGCTTTCTTT. The whole variable domain, remainder taken from reference TRBV19 and TRBJ1-1, is DGGITQSPKYLFRKEGQNVTLSCEQNLNHDAMYWYRQDPGQGLRLIYYSQIVNDFQKGDIAEGYSVSREKKESFPLTVTSAQKNPTAFYLCASSMDSRVNTEAFFGQGTRLTVV.

This clonotype was found many times. This rearrangement joins TRBV2 to TRBJ1-2; D unclear. The V end was cut by 6 bases, the J end by 8 bases, with 13 bases between. The CDR3 is 12 residues long. Germline values: CDR1 SNHLY, CDR2 FYNNEI. CDR3 bases: TGTGCCAGCAGAGTCGAGGTCCCCGGCTACACCTTC. It translates to CASRVEVPGYTF.

J is TRBJ1-5 and V is TRBV12-3 or TRBV12-4, with 7 bases lining up with TRBD1. CDR3 length equals 15 residues. With 6 bases clipped from V and 6 bases from J, the junction kept 11 bases outside the gene matches. CDR3 nucleotides: TGTGCCAGCAGACTCCAGGGGGAAGGGAGTCAGCCCCAGCATTTT. Translating gives CASRLQGEGSQPQHF.

This rearrangement joins TRBV19 to TRBJ2-3, with D uncertain. V lost 3 bases and J lost 1, with 5 bases in between. This CDR3 spans 13 amino acids. Germline V gene lookup returns CDR1 LNHDA and CDR2 SQIVND (reference sequence). In DNA, the CDR3 is TGTGCCAGTAGTATCCGGGGCACAGATACGCAGTATTTT. Encoded protein: CASSIRGTDTQYF.

This clonotype showed up many times. The chain recombines TRBV7-2 with TRBJ1-3, with 7 positions matching TRBD1. This CDR3 has 15 amino acids. V was pared by 5 bases and J by 1 base, with 5 bases of the junction left unmatched. In germline, CDR1 is SGHTA, CDR2 FQGNSA. The CDR3: CASSPQQGSGNTIYF. The DNA for the CDR3 is TGTGCCAGCAGCCCGCAACAGGGGTCTGGAAACACCATATATTTT.

The genes are TRBV20-1 and TRBJ1-2; D is possibly TRBD1 (6 bases). CDR3 length: 13 residues. CDR1 and CDR2 (germline): DFQATT, SNEGSKA (reference sequence). For the CDR3, the DNA is TGCACCCCGGGGGGCGTTACTAACTATGGCTACACCTTC. Its translation is CTPGGVTNYGYTF.

In DNA, the CDR3 is TGTGCCAGCAGCCCACCCTACGGGCCCGGAGGAAACACTGAAGCTTTCTTT. This sequence encodes CASSPPYGPGGNTEAFF. V is TRBV5-6 and J is TRBJ1-1; no clear D gene. Germline CDR1 is SGHDT and CDR2 is YYEEEE. CDR3 length: 17 residues. V was trimmed by 4 bases and J by 2 bases, leaving 21 bases between them. Looking up the rest from reference TRBV5-6 and TRBJ1-1 gives the full variable domain: DAGVTQSPTHLIKTRGQQVTLRCSPKSGHDTVSWYQQALGQGPQFIFQYYEEEERQRGNFPDRFSGHQFPNYSSELNVNALLLGDSALYLCASSPPYGPGGNTEAFFGQGTRLTVV.

This chain links TRBV19 with TRBJ2-7; weak D call: TRBD2 (7 bases). CDR1 and CDR2 from the germline V gene are LNHDA and SQIVND (reference sequence). The CDR3 is made up of 14 amino acids. Trimming stripped 11 bases from V and 3 bases from J, with 20 bases between. Here the CDR3 reads CASRVGGGVYEQYF. DNA for the CDR3: TGTGCCTCCAGGGTCGGAGGGGGGGTCTACGAGCAGTACTTC.

The CDR3 nucleotides are TGTGCCACCGCGGGATTGAATGAAAAACTGTTTTTT. As protein: CATAGLNEKLFF. The V gene is TRBV6-1, the J gene TRBJ1-4, with D unresolved. The germline V and J ends were trimmed by 10 bases and 5 bases, with 11 bases remaining between them. The CDR3 contains 12 residues. Germline CDR1 is MNHNS and CDR2 is SASEGT.